The entry below describes one T cell receptor beta chain. Its specificity is not known. Trimming stripped 6 bases from V and 3 bases from J, with 17 bases between. CDR1 SQVTM and CDR2 ANQGSEA come from the germline V gene. CDR3 size: 15 residues. The data originate from a study of beta chain features in type 1 diabetes. Study-wide findings and caveats: Type 1 diabetes patients had moderately but significantly shorter TCRB CDR3s in all four CD4+ subsets. Diminished insertions and augmented deletions at VDJ junctions characterized type 1 diabetes patients.

Isolated RNA was reverse transcribed in full, so expressed TCRB transcripts were sequenced. The study sequenced naive, central memory and regulatory T cell samples to an average of about 3.9 million reads. Assay: immunoSEQ multiplex PCR; the TCRdb copy retains only in-frame clones and omits some. Among around 160,000 clones listed, about 9% were seen once. The genes are TRBV29-1 and TRBJ1-4; weak D call: TRBD1 (5 bases). The sequence came from a woman aged 30 to 39 with type 1 diabetes. The specimen sequenced was central memory CD4+ T cells from blood. CDR3: CSVGGPGRANEKLFF. CDR3 nucleotide sequence: TGCAGCGTGGGGGGACCGGGACGGGCTAATGAAAAACTGTTTTTT.